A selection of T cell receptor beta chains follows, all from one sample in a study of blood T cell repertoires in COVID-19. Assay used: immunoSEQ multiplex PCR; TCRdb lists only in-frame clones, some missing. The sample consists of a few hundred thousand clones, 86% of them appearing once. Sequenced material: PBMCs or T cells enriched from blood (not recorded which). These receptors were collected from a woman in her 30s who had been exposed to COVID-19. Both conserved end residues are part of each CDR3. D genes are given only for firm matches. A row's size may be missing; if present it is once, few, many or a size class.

CDR3aa: CASSPTGRPNTEAFF; CDR3nt: TGTGCCAGCAGTCCGACAGGGCGCCCGAACACTGAAGCTTTCTTT; v_gene: TRBV27; j_gene: TRBJ1-1; d_gene: TRBD1; abundance: few
CDR3aa: CASSLEEQANSPLHF; CDR3nt: TGTGCCAGCAGCTTGGAAGAGCAGGCTAATTCACCCCTCCACTTT; v_gene: TRBV5-4; j_gene: TRBJ1-6; d_gene: -; abundance: few
CDR3aa: CASSTLDRASSYEQYF; CDR3nt: TGTGCCAGCAGTACCCTCGACAGGGCCTCCTCCTACGAGCAGTACTTC; v_gene: TRBV27; j_gene: TRBJ2-7; d_gene: TRBD1; abundance: -
CDR3aa: CASSPQQGDYGYTF; CDR3nt: TGTGCCAGCTCACCACAACAGGGCGACTATGGCTACACCTTC; v_gene: TRBV18; j_gene: TRBJ1-2; d_gene: -; abundance: -
CDR3aa: CASRLGQGGRMNTEAFF; CDR3nt: TGTGCCAGCAGGTTGGGACAGGGGGGGCGGATGAACACTGAAGCTTTCTTT; v_gene: TRBV27; j_gene: TRBJ1-1; d_gene: TRBD1; abundance: -
CDR3aa: CASSQLRDRGSEQYF; CDR3nt: TGTGCCAGCAGCCAACTACGGGACAGGGGGAGCGAGCAGTACTTC; v_gene: TRBV11-3; j_gene: TRBJ2-7; d_gene: TRBD1; abundance: -
CDR3aa: CASSEAGNTGELFF; CDR3nt: TGTGCCAGCAGTGAAGCGGGCAACACCGGGGAGCTGTTTTTT; v_gene: TRBV2; j_gene: TRBJ2-2; d_gene: -; abundance: -
CDR3aa: CASSLYGVADTQYF; CDR3nt: TGTGCCAGCAGTTTATACGGGGTGGCAGATACGCAGTATTTT; v_gene: TRBV27; j_gene: TRBJ2-3; d_gene: -; abundance: -
CDR3aa: CATSRGNLKQGQGGYTF; CDR3nt: TGTGCCACCAGCAGGGGGAATCTCAAACAGGGACAAGGAGGCTACACCTTC; v_gene: TRBV15; j_gene: TRBJ1-2; d_gene: -; abundance: -
CDR3aa: CAWSVGGQGNTIYF; CDR3nt: TGTGCCTGGAGTGTAGGAGGCCAGGGAAACACCATATATTTT; v_gene: TRBV30; j_gene: TRBJ1-3; d_gene: -; abundance: -
CDR3aa: CASSSRRVYYGYTF; CDR3nt: TGTGCCAGCAGTTCCAGGAGGGTATACTATGGCTACACCTTC; v_gene: TRBV2; j_gene: TRBJ1-2; d_gene: -; abundance: -